This T cell receptor (beta chain) was recovered during a study of blood T cell repertoires in COVID-19. At the level of the study: COVID-19 samples from acute and convalescent phases originated in the United States, Italy and Spain. T cells, B-cell-depleted T cells, or PBMCs provided the cDNA or gDNA that served as material.

Assay: immunoSEQ multiplex PCR; the TCRdb copy retains only in-frame clones and omits some. The sample lists fewer than 250,000 clones; roughly four fifths were seen once. The CDR3 covers 14 residues. Germline V lookup: CDR1 SEHNR, CDR2 FQNEAQ (reference sequence). V dropped 5 bases and J dropped 6; count of bases not matched to a gene: 3. The chain couples TRBV7-9 to TRBJ2-2, with TRBD1 matching 10 bases. This TCR was sampled from a woman between 65 and 79 years old with acute or convalescent COVID-19. The sequenced sample was peripheral blood. The CDR3 coding sequence is TGTGCCAGCAGCCACGACAGGGGGCCCGGGGAGCTGTTTTTT. Translating it yields CASSHDRGPGELFF.